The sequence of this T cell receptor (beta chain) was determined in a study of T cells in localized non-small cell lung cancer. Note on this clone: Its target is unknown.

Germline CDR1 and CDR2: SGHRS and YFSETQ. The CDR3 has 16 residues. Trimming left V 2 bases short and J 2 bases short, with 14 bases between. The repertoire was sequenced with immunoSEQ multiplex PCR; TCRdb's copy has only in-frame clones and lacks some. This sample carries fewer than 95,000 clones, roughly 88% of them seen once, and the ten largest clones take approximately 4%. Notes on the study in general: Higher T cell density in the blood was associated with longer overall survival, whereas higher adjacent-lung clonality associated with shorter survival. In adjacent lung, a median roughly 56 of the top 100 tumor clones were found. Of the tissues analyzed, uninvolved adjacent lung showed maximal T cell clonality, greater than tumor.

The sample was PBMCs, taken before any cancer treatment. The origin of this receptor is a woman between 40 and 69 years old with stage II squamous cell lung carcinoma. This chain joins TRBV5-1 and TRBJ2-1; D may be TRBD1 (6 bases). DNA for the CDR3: TGCGCCAGCAGCTTTTTTAGCAGGGGAGCCTACAATGAGCAGTTCTTC. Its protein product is CASSFFSRGAYNEQFF.